This T cell receptor beta chain was identified in a study of CD8+ T cells in alopecia areata. The CDR3 is 13 amino acids. Looked up from germline, CDR1 is SGHTA and CDR2 is FQGNSA. V lost 5 bases and J lost 7, with 14 bases in between. After isolation, RNA underwent reverse transcription to generate cDNA as the sequencing template. Method: immunoSEQ multiplex PCR; TCRdb's copy keeps in-frame clones and lacks some. The data hold 160,000 or so clones, with about 72% observed a single time. The sequencing here drew on CD8+ T cells sorted from blood, taken at week 0. The genes are TRBV7-2 and TRBJ1-1, with a weak D call TRBD1 (6 bases). The sequence was obtained from a human donor with alopecia areata. Here the CDR3 reads CASSGGTIHEAFF. CDR3 sequence (DNA): TGTGCCAGCAGCGGCGGGACAATACATGAAGCTTTCTTT.